One sample yielded the 22 T cell receptor beta chains listed below, sequenced in a study of T-cell reconstitution after alpha-beta-depleted transplantation in children. It was with unique molecular identifiers that the TCRbeta library was prepared. TCRdb reprocessed the PCR reads with MiXCR, giving one entry per CDR3 protein. The sample lists 700,000 to 950,000 distinct CDR3 sequences, less than 20% seen once, with about 4.6% in the top ten. The sequences come from PBMCs, mostly from graft donor cells, collected 360 days after TCRalphabeta/CD19-depleted stem cell transplant. The source is a male patient aged 10 to 17 who had a stem cell transplant for acute lymphoblastic leukemia, so the T cells may come from the graft donor.

This sequence joins TRBV11-3 and TRBJ2-7, with unresolved D. This CDR3 has 14 amino acids. Germline CDR1 SGHNT, CDR2 YENEEA. Between the trimmed V and J ends, which lost 5 bases and 7 bases, there was a span of 18 bases. The CDR3 DNA sequence: TGTGCCAGCAGCCCCCCGGACCGGTTGGGGGAGCAGTACTTC. It specifies CASSPPDRLGEQYF.

This clonotype was counted many times. The chain has TRBV5-1 and TRBJ2-1; possible D gene TRBD1, 6 bases. V was shortened by 3 bases and J by 8 bases, with 15 bases between the two germline ends. Germline loops: CDR1 SGHRS, CDR2 YFSETQ. The CDR3 totals 14 residues. In DNA, the CDR3 is TGCGCCAGCAGCTCCAACAGGGTTCACCATGAGCAGTTCTTC. Residues: CASSSNRVHHEQFF.

This clonotype was observed a handful of times. The chain joins TRBV9 to TRBJ1-1; D is uncertain. Between the trimmed V and J ends, which lost 3 bases and 0 bases, there was a span of 15 bases. Germline V gene lookup returns CDR1 SGDLS and CDR2 YYNGEE. CDR3 length equals 16 residues. This CDR3 reads CASSARLNGVNTEAFF. The CDR3 DNA sequence: TGTGCCAGCAGCGCAAGATTAAATGGGGTGAACACTGAAGCTTTCTTT.

This clonotype has at least ten counts. The chain employs TRBV28 and TRBJ2-7; possibly TRBD2 for D (6 bases). The V end lost 2 bases, the J end lost 8 bases, and 16 bases lay between the germline ends. The CDR3 has 14 residues. Germline CDR1 reads MDHEN; CDR2 reads SYDVKM. The CDR3 loop reads CASSLPGDSRQQYF. The CDR3 DNA reads TGTGCCAGCAGTTTACCGGGAGATTCTCGGCAGCAGTACTTC.

This clonotype showed up just a few times. The chain combines TRBV15 with TRBJ2-7; D unclear. The CDR3 length is 14 residues. CDR1 and CDR2 from the germline V gene are LNHNV and YYDKDF (reference sequence). V was shortened by 1 base and J by 2 bases, with 9 bases between the two germline ends. CDR3 nucleotides: TGTGCCACCAGCAGAGGCGATCCCCCCTACGAGCAGTACTTC. It yields the protein CATSRGDPPYEQYF.

In this sample, this clonotype turned up a few times. The V call is TRBV7-9, the J call TRBJ2-1, with D uncertain. The V end lost 0 bases, the J end lost 7 bases, and 16 bases lay between the germline ends. Germline lookup yields CDR1 SEHNR and CDR2 FQNEAQ (reference sequence). CDR3 length: 16 residues. In nucleotides, the CDR3 is TGTGCCAGCAGCTTAGCGCTCGGACCCATCTGGAATGAGCAGTTCTTC. Translating gives CASSLALGPIWNEQFF.

This clonotype turned up a few times. The chain carries TRBV9 and TRBJ2-7; 8 bases are shared with TRBD2. The CDR3 covers 16 residues. The junction had 14 bases not matched to a gene; V was cut back by 3 bases and J by 6 bases. Germline V gene data show CDR1 as SGDLS and CDR2 as YYNGEE. The CDR3 coding sequence is TGTGCCAGCAGCGGGCCCTATAGCGGGGAACGATTCGAGCAGTACTTC. Residues: CASSGPYSGERFEQYF.

The chain employs TRBV25-1 and TRBJ1-6, with D maybe TRBD1 (5 bases). The CDR3 sequence is 13 residues long. CDR1 and CDR2 (germline): MGHDK, SYGVNS. Trimming removed 6 bases at V and 8 bases at J, with 11 bases between. CDR3: CASRIQGDSPLHF. The CDR3 bases are TGTGCCAGCAGGATTCAGGGAGATTCACCCCTCCACTTT.

This clonotype was seen only a few times. The V call is TRBV20-1, the J call TRBJ1-1, with no clear D. Germline V CDR1 and CDR2: DFQATT, SNEGSKA (reference sequence). The V gene lost 1 base and the J gene lost 1 base, with 13 bases spanning the gap. The CDR3 contains 15 residues. The CDR3 spells CSARVRARGNTEAFF. CDR3 coding DNA: TGCAGTGCTAGAGTCCGAGCGCGGGGGAACACTGAAGCTTTCTTT.

The rearrangement links TRBV4-2 to TRBJ2-7; 10 bases fit TRBD2. The trim removed 3 bases at V and 2 bases at J, leaving 10 bases unmatched. The CDR3 length is 17 residues. The germline CDR1 and CDR2 sequences are LGHNA and YNFKEQ. CDR3 residues: CASSQARSSGSPYEQYF. In DNA form, the CDR3 reads TGTGCCAGCAGCCAGGCTCGTTCTAGCGGGAGTCCCTACGAGCAGTACTTC.

There are a few counts of this clonotype. The chain recombines TRBV5-1 with TRBJ2-7; 11 nucleotides align to TRBD2. V was clipped by 4 bases and J by 7 bases; unmatched bases: 10. Germline V gene sequence: CDR1 SGHRS, CDR2 YFSETQ. The CDR3 is made up of 15 amino acids. The CDR3 sequence is CASSNLAGGPGEQYF. Written as DNA, the CDR3 is TGCGCCAGCAGCAACTTAGCGGGAGGGCCAGGGGAGCAGTACTTC.

The chain has TRBV4-1 and TRBJ2-7, with TRBD1 matching 8 bases. The CDR3 covers 13 residues. Germline assignment: CDR1 MGHRA and CDR2 YSYEKL. Losses at the gene ends were 4 bases for V and 5 bases for J; bases not matched to a gene: 4. The CDR3 DNA reads TGCGCCAGCAGCCCGGACAGGGCCCACGAGCAGTACTTC. The encoded protein is CASSPDRAHEQYF.

The rearrangement joins TRBV5-1 to TRBJ1-1; 9 bases agree with TRBD1. The CDR3 has 16 amino acids. Germline V CDR1 and CDR2: SGHRS, YFSETQ. The J segment lost 1 base and the V segment lost 4 bases, leaving 8 bases of the junction unmatched. The CDR3 nucleotides are TGCGCCAGCAGCCTAGGGGACAGGGAGGGGAACACTGAAGCTTTCTTT. Protein sequence: CASSLGDREGNTEAFF.

The chain couples TRBV7-7 to TRBJ2-3; 8 positions agree with TRBD2. Germline V gives CDR1 SSHAT, CDR2 FNYEAQ (reference sequence). CDR3 size: 16 residues. Unmatched junction bases numbered 9, after V lost 1 base and J lost 6 bases. The CDR3 DNA reads TGTGCCAGCAGCTTAGGACTAGCGCTTCACTCCGATACGCAGTATTTT. This codes for CASSLGLALHSDTQYF.

This clonotype has a count of ten or more. The chain combines TRBV7-9 with TRBJ1-5; tentative D call: TRBD1 (5 bases). Trimming pared 2 bases from V and 4 bases from J, leaving 12 bases between. This CDR3 is built from 15 residues. CDR1 and CDR2 from the germline V gene are SEHNR and FQNEAQ (reference sequence). The CDR3 sequence: CASSLMGLANQPQHF. CDR3 nucleotide sequence: TGTGCCAGCAGCTTAATGGGACTGGCAAATCAGCCCCAGCATTTT.

The chain recombines TRBV24-1 with TRBJ2-1, with D unclear. V was pared by 4 bases and J by 3 bases, with 6 bases between. Germline V gene sequence: CDR1 KGHDR, CDR2 SFDVKD. CDR3 size: 13 residues. The CDR3 loop is CATSEPVYNEQFF. CDR3 in DNA: TGTGCCACCAGTGAACCCGTCTACAATGAGCAGTTCTTC.

This clonotype was observed a few times. CDR3 bases: TGTGCCAGCAGCGTAGAAGGGAGTTTGATATACGAGCAGTACTTC. Residues: CASSVEGSLIYEQYF. V and J are TRBV9 and TRBJ2-7; D is perhaps TRBD2 (5 bases). The CDR3 spans 15 residues. Trimming shortened V by 0 bases and J by 4 bases, and 14 bases separated the two germline ends. Germline V gene lookup returns CDR1 SGDLS and CDR2 YYNGEE.

This chain links TRBV6-5 with TRBJ2-2; perhaps D is TRBD1 or TRBD2 (5 bases each). CDR1 is MNHEY and CDR2 is SVGAGI in the germline V gene. V gave up 6 bases and J gave up 9 bases, with 20 bases separating them. The CDR3 is 15 residues long. CDR3: CASRTRDERLRELFF. The CDR3 DNA follows: TGTGCCAGCAGGACTCGGGACGAACGATTGCGGGAGCTGTTTTTT.

The rearrangement joins TRBV6-5 to TRBJ1-6, with D tentatively TRBD1 (5 bases). CDR3 size: 15 residues. Germline V gives CDR1 MNHEY, CDR2 SVGAGI. Deletions cut 0 bases from V and 7 bases from J, with 10 bases between. CDR3 nucleotides: TGTGCCAGCAGTTACTCGAGCAGACAGAATTCACCCCTCCACTTT. As protein: CASSYSSRQNSPLHF.

This clonotype was seen more than once but under ten times. V gene TRBV6-5 combines with J gene TRBJ1-5; perhaps TRBD1 as D (5 bases). The CDR3 extends over 16 amino acids. V was cut by 6 bases and J by 0 bases, with 15 bases left in between. CDR1 and CDR2 (germline): MNHEY, SVGAGI. DNA of the CDR3: TGTGCCAGCAGCCTAACAGGAACCCTTAGCAATCAGCCCCAGCATTTT. Translated: CASSLTGTLSNQPQHF.

The V gene is TRBV13, the J gene TRBJ2-2; maybe TRBD2 (5 bases). The CDR3 totals 13 residues. Germline V CDR1 and CDR2: PRHDT, FYEKMQ (reference sequence). V shed 10 bases and J shed 4 bases, with 13 bases lying between them. CDR3 coding DNA: TGTGCCATCCCCACTAGAAGCACCGGGGAGCTGTTTTTT. This sequence encodes CAIPTRSTGELFF.

This clonotype was observed a handful of times. This chain joins TRBV20-1 and TRBJ2-1; D gene unclear. The V end lost 2 bases, the J end lost 6 bases, and 11 bases lay between the germline ends. Germline CDR1 reads DFQATT; CDR2 reads SNEGSKA (reference sequence). This CDR3 region has 13 residues. The CDR3 sequence: CSARLDNGNEQFF. CDR3 sequence (DNA): TGCAGTGCTAGACTAGACAACGGCAATGAGCAGTTCTTC.